The present T cell receptor (beta chain) was sequenced within a study of blood T cell repertoires in COVID-19. Study-level background: Donors in the United States, Italy and Spain gave samples during acute or convalescent COVID-19. Nucleic acid was either cDNA or gDNA, and it came from T cells, B-cell-depleted T cells, or PBMCs.

Germline V gene sequence: CDR1 SQVTM, CDR2 ANQGSEA. Trimming at V came to 6 bases and at J to 1 base, leaving 6 bases not matched to a gene. CDR3 length: 14 amino acids. Original processing notes: Amplifying reference gene primers gave estimates of nucleated cell counts. Some clones are missing from TCRdb's copy, which holds only in-frame ones; the method was immunoSEQ multiplex PCR. For V, J and clone size, that table is used; D and trimming come from the DNA. The data contain approximately 120,000 clones, more than 65% of them singletons. This clone is classed as medium-sized. The chain uses TRBV29-1 and TRBJ1-1; TRBD1 agrees at 9 bases. Sequencing was carried out using peripheral blood. The source of this sequence is a woman at least 80 years old with active or convalescent COVID-19. This CDR3 reads CSVQWGQGNTEAFF. The CDR3 DNA is TGCAGCGTCCAATGGGGACAGGGGAACACTGAAGCTTTCTTT.